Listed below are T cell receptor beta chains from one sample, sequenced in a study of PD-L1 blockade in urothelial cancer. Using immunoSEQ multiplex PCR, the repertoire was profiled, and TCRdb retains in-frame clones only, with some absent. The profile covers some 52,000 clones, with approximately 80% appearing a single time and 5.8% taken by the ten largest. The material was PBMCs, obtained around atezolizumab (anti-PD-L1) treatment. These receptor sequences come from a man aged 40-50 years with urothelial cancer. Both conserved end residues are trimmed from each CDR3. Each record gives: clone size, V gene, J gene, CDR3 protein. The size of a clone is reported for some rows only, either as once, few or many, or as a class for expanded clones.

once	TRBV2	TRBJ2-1	ASIGGGRSSYNEQF
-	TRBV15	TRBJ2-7	ATSRAGTGDEQY
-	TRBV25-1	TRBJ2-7	ASSEGVPGDSISYEQY
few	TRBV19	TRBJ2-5	ASSRGQSPQETQY
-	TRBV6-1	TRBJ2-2	ASSLRFGNTGELF
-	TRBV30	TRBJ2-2	AWSVRKASRDTGELF
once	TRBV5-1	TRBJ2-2	ASTPGVGAGGELF
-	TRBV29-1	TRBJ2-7	SVEVPAGAYEQY
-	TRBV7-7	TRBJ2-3	ASSSSGGTDTQY
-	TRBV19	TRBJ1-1	ASSEGRTEAF
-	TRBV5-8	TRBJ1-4	ASSLGQGVEKLF
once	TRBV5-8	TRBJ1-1	ASTAGEAF
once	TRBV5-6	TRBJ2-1	ASSFLQGIGAYNEQF
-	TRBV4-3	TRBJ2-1	ASSQQGGRSYNEQF
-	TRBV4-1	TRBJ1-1	ASTSPQGRMNTEAF
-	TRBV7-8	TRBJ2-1	ASRRGSSYNEQF
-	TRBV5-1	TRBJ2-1	ASSLGGSSYNEQF
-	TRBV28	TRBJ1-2	ASSTPTRGGLNYGYT
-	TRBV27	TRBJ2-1	ASSPGASYNEQF
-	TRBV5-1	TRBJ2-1	ASSSQASLSYNEQF
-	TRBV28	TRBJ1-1	ASRLGREGTEAF
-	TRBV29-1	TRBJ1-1	SVEGQNTEAF
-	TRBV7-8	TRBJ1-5	ASSPVRGHNQPQH
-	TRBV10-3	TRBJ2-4	AISELAPGGNIQY
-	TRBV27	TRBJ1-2	ASSRGGGFTDGYT
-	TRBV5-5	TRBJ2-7	ASSLDRRQGT
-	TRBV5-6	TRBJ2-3	ASSLEQAYTQY
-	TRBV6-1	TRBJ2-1	ASSHGAYEQF
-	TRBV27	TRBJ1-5	ASKGYYRGDNQPQH
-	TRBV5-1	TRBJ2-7	ASSARDWGGHEQY
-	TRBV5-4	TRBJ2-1	ASSLPGVGEQF
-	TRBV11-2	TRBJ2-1	ASSRFIAGNYNEQF
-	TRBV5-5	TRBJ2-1	ASSPPARTSGTYNEQF
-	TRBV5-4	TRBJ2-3	ASSLTGQGADTQY
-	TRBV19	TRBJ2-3	ATKRREDSDTQY
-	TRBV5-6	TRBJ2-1	ASRRTATSGSYNEQF
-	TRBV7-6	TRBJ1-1	ASSLGRGGTEAF
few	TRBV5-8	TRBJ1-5	ASSLGGRGYSNQPQH
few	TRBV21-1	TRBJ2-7	ASSRGKGDEQY
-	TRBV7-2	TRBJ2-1	ASSPRMSGYNEQF
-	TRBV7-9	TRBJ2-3	ASSPRGREGADTQY
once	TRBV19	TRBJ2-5	ASSTNQETQY
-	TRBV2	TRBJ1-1	ASFLSGQGKLAF
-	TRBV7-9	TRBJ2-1	ASSYRQRTRSYNEQF
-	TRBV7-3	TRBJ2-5	ASSLTGQGQETQY
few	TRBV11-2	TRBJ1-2	ASSYGQGYGYT
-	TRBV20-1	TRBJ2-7	SARFGNEQY
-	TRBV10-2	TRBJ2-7	ASTSGRYEQY
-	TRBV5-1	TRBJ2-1	ASTEAGDSYNEQF
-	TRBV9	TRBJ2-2	ASSTQGSFIAGELF
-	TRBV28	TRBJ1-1	ASSLGRQAF
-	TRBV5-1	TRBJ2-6	ASSLQVSGANVLT
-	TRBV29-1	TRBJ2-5	SVVQSGRETQY
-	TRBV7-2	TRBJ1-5	ASSLAGRLSNQPQH
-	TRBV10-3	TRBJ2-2	AISEVQSGELF
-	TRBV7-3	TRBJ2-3	ASSFGDIGADTQY
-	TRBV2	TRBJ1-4	ASSGLTGTREKLF
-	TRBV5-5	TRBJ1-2	ASSLAGTGGHYGYT
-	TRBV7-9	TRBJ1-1	ASSPLGDTEAF
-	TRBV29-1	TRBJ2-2	SVLAGVPNTGELF